The TCR beta chain described here comes from a study of blood T cell repertoires in COVID-19. The protocol was immunoSEQ multiplex PCR, while the TCRdb copy is restricted to in-frame clones and leaves out a portion. This table has about 100,000 clones, nearly 90% appearing once. CDR1 and CDR2 (germline): MGHRA, YSYEKL. The ends were cut back, 1 base at V and 6 bases at J, with 18 bases in the middle. The CDR3 is made up of 16 amino acids. V is TRBV4-1 and J is TRBJ1-2; unclear D gene. Sequences were obtained from peripheral blood. This sequence originates from a man aged 50 to 60 with active COVID-19. The CDR3 region is CASSQALSFGQDGYTF. The CDR3 DNA sequence: TGCGCCAGCAGCCAAGCCCTGTCCTTCGGTCAGGATGGCTACACCTTC.